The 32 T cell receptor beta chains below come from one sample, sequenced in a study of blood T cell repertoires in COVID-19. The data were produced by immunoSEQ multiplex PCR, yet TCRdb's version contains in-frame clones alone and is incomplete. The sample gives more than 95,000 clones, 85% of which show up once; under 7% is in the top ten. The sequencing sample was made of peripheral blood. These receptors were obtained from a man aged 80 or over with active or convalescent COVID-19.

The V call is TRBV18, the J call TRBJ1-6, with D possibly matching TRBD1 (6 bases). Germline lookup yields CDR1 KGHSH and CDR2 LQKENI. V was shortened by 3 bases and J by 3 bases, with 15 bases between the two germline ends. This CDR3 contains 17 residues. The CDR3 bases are TGTGCCAGCTCACCCCACAGGGAGCCCTTCTATAATTCACCCCTCCACTTT. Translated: CASSPHREPFYNSPLHF.

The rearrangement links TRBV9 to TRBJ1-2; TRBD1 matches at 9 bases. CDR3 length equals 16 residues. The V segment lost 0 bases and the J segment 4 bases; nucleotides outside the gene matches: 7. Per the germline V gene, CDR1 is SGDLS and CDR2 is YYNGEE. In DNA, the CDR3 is TGTGCCAGCAGCGTAGAAGTAACAGGGGGCCCCTATGGCTACACCTTC. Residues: CASSVEVTGGPYGYTF.

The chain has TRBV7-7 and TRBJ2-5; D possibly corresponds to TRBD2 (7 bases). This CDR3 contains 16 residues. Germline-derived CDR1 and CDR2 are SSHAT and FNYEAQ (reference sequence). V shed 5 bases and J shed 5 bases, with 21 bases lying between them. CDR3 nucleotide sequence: TGTGCCAGCAGCCCCCGTTATTTGAAGGGGGGGGAGACCCAGTACTTC. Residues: CASSPRYLKGGETQYF.

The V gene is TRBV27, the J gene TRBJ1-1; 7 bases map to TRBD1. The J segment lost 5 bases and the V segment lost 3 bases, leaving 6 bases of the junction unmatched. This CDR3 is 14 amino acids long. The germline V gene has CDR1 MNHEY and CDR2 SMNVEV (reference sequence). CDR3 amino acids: CASSFGRGLTEAFF. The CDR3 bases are TGTGCCAGCAGTTTCGGCAGGGGGTTAACTGAAGCTTTCTTT.

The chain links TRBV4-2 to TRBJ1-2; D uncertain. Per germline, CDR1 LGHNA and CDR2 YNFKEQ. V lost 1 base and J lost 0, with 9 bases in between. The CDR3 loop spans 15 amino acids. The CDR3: CASSQGAGTNYGYTF. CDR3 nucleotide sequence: TGTGCCAGCAGCCAAGGGGCGGGGACTAACTATGGCTACACCTTC.

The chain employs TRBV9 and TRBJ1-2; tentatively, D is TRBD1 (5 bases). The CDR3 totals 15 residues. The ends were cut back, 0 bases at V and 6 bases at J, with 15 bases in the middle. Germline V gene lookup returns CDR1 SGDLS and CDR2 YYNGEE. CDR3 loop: CASSVDGRDYDGYTF. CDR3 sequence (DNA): TGTGCCAGCAGCGTAGATGGCAGGGACTATGATGGCTACACCTTC. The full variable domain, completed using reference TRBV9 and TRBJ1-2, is DSGVTQTPKHLITATGQRVTLRCSPRSGDLSVYWYQQSLDQGLQFLIQYYNGEERAKGNILERFSAQQFPDLHSELNLSSLELGDSALYFCASSVDGRDYDGYTFGSGTRLTVV.

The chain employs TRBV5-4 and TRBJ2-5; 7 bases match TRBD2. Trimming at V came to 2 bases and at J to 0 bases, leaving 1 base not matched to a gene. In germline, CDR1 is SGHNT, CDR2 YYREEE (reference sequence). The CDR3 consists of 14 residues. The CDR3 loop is CASSFGTNQETQYF. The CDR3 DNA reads TGTGCCAGCAGCTTTGGGACTAACCAAGAGACCCAGTACTTC.

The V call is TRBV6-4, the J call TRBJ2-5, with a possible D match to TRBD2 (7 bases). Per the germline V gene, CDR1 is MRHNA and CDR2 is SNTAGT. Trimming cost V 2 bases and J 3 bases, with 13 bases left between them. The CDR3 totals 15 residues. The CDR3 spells CASSDGEGVEETQYF. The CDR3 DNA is TGTGCCAGCAGTGACGGGGAGGGGGTCGAAGAGACCCAGTACTTC.

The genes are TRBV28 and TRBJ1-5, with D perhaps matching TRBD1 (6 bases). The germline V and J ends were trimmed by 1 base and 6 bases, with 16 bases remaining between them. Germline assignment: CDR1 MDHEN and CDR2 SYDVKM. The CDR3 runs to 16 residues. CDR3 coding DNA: TGTGCCAGCAGTTTATATGGTCAGGGGTTCCGTCAGCCCCAGCATTTT. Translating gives CASSLYGQGFRQPQHF.

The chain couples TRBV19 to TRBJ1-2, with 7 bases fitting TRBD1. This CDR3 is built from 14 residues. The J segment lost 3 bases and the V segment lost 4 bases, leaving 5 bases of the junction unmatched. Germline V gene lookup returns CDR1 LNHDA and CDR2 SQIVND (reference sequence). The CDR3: CASSTRTGYYGYTF. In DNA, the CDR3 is TGTGCCAGTAGTACCCGGACAGGCTACTATGGCTACACCTTC.

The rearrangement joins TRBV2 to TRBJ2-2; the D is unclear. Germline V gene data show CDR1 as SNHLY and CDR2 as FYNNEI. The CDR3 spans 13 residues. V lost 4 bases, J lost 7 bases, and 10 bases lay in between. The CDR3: CASSARFVGELFF. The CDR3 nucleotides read TGTGCCAGCAGTGCACGGTTCGTCGGGGAGCTGTTTTTT.

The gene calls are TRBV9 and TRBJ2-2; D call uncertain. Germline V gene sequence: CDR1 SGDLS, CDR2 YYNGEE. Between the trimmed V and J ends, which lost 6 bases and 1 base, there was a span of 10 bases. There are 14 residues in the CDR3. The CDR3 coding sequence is TGTGCCAGCACCCGTGAGTTGAACACCGGGGAGCTGTTTTTT. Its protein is CASTRELNTGELFF.

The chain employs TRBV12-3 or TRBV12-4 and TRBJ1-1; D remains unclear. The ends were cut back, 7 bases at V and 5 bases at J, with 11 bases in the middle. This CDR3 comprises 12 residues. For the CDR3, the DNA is TGTGCCAGCACCCCGGGTGGGACTGAAGCTTTCTTT. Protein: CASTPGGTEAFF.

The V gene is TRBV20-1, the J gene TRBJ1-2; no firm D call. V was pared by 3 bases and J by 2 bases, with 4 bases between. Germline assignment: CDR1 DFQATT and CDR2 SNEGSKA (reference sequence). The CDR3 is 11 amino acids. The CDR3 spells CSASGNYGYTF. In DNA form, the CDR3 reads TGCAGTGCTAGCGGGAACTATGGCTACACCTTC.

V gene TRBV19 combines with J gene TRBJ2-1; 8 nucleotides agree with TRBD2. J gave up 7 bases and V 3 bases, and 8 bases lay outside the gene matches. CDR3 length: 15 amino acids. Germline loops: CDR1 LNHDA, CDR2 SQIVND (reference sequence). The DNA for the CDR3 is TGTGCCAGTAGTATCGGGGGGGGAAGCGTAAATGAGCAGTTCTTC. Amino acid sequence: CASSIGGGSVNEQFF. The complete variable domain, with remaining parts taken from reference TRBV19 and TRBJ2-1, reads DGGITQSPKYLFRKEGQNVTLSCEQNLNHDAMYWYRQDPGQGLRLIYYSQIVNDFQKGDIAEGYSVSREKKESFPLTVTSAQKNPTAFYLCASSIGGGSVNEQFFGPGTRLTVL.

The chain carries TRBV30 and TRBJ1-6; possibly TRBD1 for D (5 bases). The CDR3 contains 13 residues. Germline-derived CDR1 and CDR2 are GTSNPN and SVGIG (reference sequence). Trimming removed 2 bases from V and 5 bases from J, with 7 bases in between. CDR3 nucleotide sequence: TGTGCCTGGAGTCCAGGGAATAATTCACCCCTCCACTTT. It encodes CAWSPGNNSPLHF.

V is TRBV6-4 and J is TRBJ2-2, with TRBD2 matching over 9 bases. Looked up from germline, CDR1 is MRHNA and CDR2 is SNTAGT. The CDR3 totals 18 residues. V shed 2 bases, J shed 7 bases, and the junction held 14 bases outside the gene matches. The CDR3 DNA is TGTGCCAGCAGTGACGGAGGGCGGGAGGGCCCTCAGGGCGGGGAGCTGTTTTTT. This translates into CASSDGGREGPQGGELFF.

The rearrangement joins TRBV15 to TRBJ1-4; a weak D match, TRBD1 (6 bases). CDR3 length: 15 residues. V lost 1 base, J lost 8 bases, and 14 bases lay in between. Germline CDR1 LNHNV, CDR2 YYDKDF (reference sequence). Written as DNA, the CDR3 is TGTGCCACCAGCAGAGGGCGGGGGGCTGGAGAAAAACTGTTTTTT. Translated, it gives CATSRGRGAGEKLFF.

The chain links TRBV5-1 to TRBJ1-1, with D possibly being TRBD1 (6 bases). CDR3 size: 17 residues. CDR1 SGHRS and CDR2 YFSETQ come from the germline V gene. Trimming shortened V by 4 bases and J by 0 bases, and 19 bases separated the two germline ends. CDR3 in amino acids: CASSGRGSNSMNTEAFF. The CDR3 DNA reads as TGCGCCAGCAGCGGCAGGGGCTCTAACTCCATGAACACTGAAGCTTTCTTT.

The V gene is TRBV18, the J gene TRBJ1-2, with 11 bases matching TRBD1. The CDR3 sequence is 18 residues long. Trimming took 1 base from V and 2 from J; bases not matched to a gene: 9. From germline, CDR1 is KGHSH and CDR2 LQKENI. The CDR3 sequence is CASSPRPGQGEQNYGYTF. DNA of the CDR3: TGTGCCAGCTCACCACGACCGGGACAGGGGGAACAAAACTATGGCTACACCTTC.

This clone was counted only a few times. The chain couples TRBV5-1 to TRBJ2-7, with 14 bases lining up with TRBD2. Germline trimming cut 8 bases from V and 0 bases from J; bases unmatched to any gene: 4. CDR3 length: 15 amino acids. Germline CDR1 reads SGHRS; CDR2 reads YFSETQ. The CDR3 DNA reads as TGCGCCAGTGGACTAGCGGGAGGAACCTCCTACGAGCAGTACTTC. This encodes CASGLAGGTSYEQYF.

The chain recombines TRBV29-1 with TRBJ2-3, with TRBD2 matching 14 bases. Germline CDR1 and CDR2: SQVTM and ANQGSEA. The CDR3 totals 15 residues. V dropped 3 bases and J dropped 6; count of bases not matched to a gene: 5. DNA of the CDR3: TGCAGCGTTGAGGGGACTAGCGGGGGCATGGATACGCAGTATTTT. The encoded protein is CSVEGTSGGMDTQYF.

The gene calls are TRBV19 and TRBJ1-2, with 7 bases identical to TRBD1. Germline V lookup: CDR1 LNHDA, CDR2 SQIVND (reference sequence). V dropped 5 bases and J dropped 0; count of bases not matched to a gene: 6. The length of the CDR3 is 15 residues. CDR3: CASSPRDRPNYGYTF. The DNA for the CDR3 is TGTGCCAGTAGTCCGCGGGACAGACCTAACTATGGCTACACCTTC.

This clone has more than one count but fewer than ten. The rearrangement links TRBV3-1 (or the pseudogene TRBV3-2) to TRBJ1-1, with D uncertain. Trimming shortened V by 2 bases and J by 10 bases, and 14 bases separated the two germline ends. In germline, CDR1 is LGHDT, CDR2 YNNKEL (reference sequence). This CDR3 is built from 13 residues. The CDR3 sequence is CASSQPGNLGAFF. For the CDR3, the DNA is TGTGCCAGCAGCCAACCGGGAAACCTCGGAGCTTTCTTT.

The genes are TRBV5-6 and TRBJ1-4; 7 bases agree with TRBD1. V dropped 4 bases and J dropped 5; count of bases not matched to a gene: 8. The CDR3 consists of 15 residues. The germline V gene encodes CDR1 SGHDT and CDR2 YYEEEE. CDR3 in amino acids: CASSITGAGNEKLFF. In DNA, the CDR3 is TGTGCCAGCAGCATAACAGGGGCAGGGAATGAAAAACTGTTTTTT.

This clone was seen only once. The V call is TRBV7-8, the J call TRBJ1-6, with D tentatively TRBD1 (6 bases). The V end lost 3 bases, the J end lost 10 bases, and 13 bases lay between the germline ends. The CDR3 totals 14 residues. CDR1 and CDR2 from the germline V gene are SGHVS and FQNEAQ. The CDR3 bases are TGTGCCAGCAGCTTTGAACAGGGCTCCTCACCCCTCCACTTT. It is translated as CASSFEQGSSPLHF.

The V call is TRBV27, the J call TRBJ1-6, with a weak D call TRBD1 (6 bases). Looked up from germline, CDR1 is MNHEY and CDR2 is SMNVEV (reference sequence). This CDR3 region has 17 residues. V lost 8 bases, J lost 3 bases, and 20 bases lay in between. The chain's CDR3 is CASPPRGGGLYNSPLHF. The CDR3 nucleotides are TGTGCCAGCCCTCCCCGTGGGGGGGGCCTCTATAATTCACCCCTCCACTTT.

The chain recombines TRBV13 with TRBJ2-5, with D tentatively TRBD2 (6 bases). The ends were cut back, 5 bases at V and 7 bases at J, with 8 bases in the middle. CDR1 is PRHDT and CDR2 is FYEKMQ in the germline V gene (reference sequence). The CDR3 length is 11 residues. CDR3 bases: TGTGCCAGCAGCGACGGGGGGACCCAGTACTTC. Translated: CASSDGGTQYF.

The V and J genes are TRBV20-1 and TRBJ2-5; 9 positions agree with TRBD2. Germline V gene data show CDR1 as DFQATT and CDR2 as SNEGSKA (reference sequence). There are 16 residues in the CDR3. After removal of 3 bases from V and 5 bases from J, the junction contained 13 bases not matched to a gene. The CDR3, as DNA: TGCAGTGCTAGTTCCTCGGGAGTAGCGGGGGTGGAGACCCAGTACTTC. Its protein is CSASSSGVAGVETQYF.

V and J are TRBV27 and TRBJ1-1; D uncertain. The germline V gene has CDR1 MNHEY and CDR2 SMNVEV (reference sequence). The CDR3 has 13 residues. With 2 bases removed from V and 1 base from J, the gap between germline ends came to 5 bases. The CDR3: CASSLTRNTEAFF. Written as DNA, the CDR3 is TGTGCCAGCAGTTTAACTCGGAACACTGAAGCTTTCTTT.

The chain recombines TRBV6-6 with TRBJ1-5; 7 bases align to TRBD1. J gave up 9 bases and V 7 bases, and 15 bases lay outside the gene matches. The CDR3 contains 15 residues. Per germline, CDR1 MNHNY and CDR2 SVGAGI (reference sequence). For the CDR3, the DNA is TGTGCCAGCACCTACAGGGACAGTCCCATTTGGCCCCAGCATTTT. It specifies CASTYRDSPIWPQHF.

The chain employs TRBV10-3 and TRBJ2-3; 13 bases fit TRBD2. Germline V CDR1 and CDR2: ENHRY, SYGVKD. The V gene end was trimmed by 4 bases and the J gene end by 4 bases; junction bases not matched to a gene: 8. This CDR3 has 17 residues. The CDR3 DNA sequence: TGTGCCATCAGTGGGACTAGCGGGAGAATTCTGGCAGATACGCAGTATTTT. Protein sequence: CAISGTSGRILADTQYF.